This is a list of T cell receptor beta chains from one sample in a study of technical replicates of blood from several donors. Profiling relied on immunoSEQ multiplex PCR, and the TCRdb table lists in-frame clones only, not all of them. The table records more than 70,000 clones, approximately 97% of them present only once. The specimen sequenced was T cells isolated from PBMCs. The receptors were sampled from a human donor in good health. Both conserved end residues are trimmed from each CDR3.

TRBV19 ASSAQIGTSGPSFSYEQY
TRBV5-1 ASSLEGQGQKTQY
TRBV6-5 ASSFGLAGTPYEQY
TRBV28 ASSFAGGNQPQH
TRBV5-1 ASSLSGGRSYEQY
TRBV7-9 ASSTLAGGTGETQY
TRBV7-9 ASSLSEARGAF
TRBV11-2 ASSLEPFSMETQY
TRBV4-1 ASSRTSGEYTGELF
TRBV10-3 AISGQNYGYT
TRBV13 ASSEATGLATEAF
TRBV5-5 ASSKGLLNTGELF
TRBV11-2 ASSFDLYTQY
TRBV29-1 SVADTETQY
TRBV29-1 SVGISGRATEQF
TRBV5-1 ASSLSVSGANVLT
TRBV2 ASIGEGGSPYNEQF
TRBV7-2 ASSLRSGGTAYEQY
TRBV25-1 ASSEWDAGQRNTEAF
TRBV5-1 ASSLWAEGELF
TRBV18 ASSPPLGGGRTYEQY
TRBV28 ASSYQGAVYEQY
TRBV5-1 ASGGYDTQY
TRBV28 ASTTQGTERYEQY
TRBV6-5 ASSYSDGQVYGYT
TRBV5-1 ASSQGLAGLLSYEQY
TRBV9 ASSTTIIPLAGGNNEQF
TRBV9 ASSAGLDRETQY
TRBV5-4 ASWNGGIYVPDTQY
TRBV11-2 ASSSYTTDYEQY
TRBV7-9 ASCEGDRGGRELF
TRBV2 ASSVPQGTLNTEAF
TRBV7-9 ASSFEDLFSQGDEAF